The 9 T cell receptor beta chains given below trace back to one sample, sequenced in a study of monozygotic twins with inflammatory bowel disease. From the 5' RACE reads, TCRdb lists one entry per CDR3 protein and no DNA. The table lists around 380,000 distinct CDR3 sequences. The sequenced material came from blood. The receptor set was obtained from a human donor with ulcerative colitis or Crohn's disease, or a healthy co-twin of an affected twin (not recorded which).

V usage is TRBV7-2 and J usage is TRBJ2-3; TCRdb names TRBD1, which stays unverified in the absence of DNA. Germline values: CDR1 SGHTA, CDR2 FQGNSA. The CDR3 is 17 residues long. The CDR3 region is CASSTLRGQGKVDTQYF.

The gene calls are TRBV30 and TRBJ2-5. The CDR3 runs to 16 residues. Germline V gene sequence: CDR1 GTSNPN, CDR2 SVGIG (reference sequence). CDR3 sequence reads: CALSDLPQTIQETQYF.

The chain recombines TRBV7-6 with TRBJ1-4. In germline, CDR1 is SGHVS, CDR2 FNYEAQ. The CDR3 is 17 residues long. The CDR3 spells CASSLTEPTRRNEKLFF.

This chain uses TRBV4-1 with TRBJ1-3. The CDR3 is made up of 13 amino acids. CDR1 and CDR2 (germline): MGHRA, YSYEKL. The CDR3: CASSQDAGITIYF.

The chain employs TRBV7-9 and TRBJ2-5; TCRdb selects TRBD1, and the lack of DNA leaves this call unchecked. The CDR3 consists of 13 residues. The germline CDR1 and CDR2 sequences are SEHNR and FQNEAQ (reference sequence). CDR3 protein: CASNGDSQETQYF.

This chain uses TRBV7-2 with TRBJ2-4; TCRdb's D call of TRBD1 is untestable without DNA. Germline CDR1 and CDR2: SGHTA and FQGNSA. This CDR3 spans 16 amino acids. Here the CDR3 reads CASSSRQKLAKNIQYF.

The CDR3: CASSLATDLYEQYF. V gene TRBV7-9 combines with J gene TRBJ2-7. Germline loops: CDR1 SEHNR, CDR2 FQNEAQ (reference sequence). The CDR3 is made up of 14 amino acids.

The V call is TRBV5-1, the J call TRBJ2-7; TCRdb's D call of TRBD1 is untestable without DNA. The germline V gene has CDR1 SGHRS and CDR2 YFSETQ. This CDR3 spans 18 amino acids. CDR3 residues: CASSRTPQGQGSSYEQYF.

V usage is TRBV20-1 and J usage is TRBJ2-7; without DNA, the TCRdb call of TRBD1 cannot be checked. CDR3 length: 15 residues. Germline V gene data show CDR1 as DFQATT and CDR2 as SNEGSKA (reference sequence). CDR3 residues: CSARDGTGLSYEQYF.